This T cell receptor (beta chain) appears in the sequencing data of a study of T-cell memory formation after mild COVID-19. This clonotype was seen many times. The antigen is undetermined. V lost 7 bases and J lost 4, with 19 bases in between. Per the germline V gene, CDR1 is SGHTA and CDR2 is FQGNSA. This CDR3 has 15 amino acids. UMIs and sample barcodes were carried by the TCR alpha and TCR beta cDNA libraries that 5'RACE produced using constant-segment primers. From the 5' RACE reads, TCRdb called clonotypes with MiXCR, one entry per CDR3 protein. This sample carries hundreds of thousands of distinct CDR3 sequences, 15% of them seen once, and the ten largest clones take around 24%. Overall study findings and caveats: Memory sampled before infection contained some responding clones, suggesting cross-reactive memory joined. Among CD4+ contracting clones, most were CM and EM, and CD8+ ones EMRA.

The TCR was taken from a man aged 18 to 29 who had mild COVID-19 (a few samples of this study predate the infection). Cell type and time point are not known. Sequencing was carried out using PBMCs or a T cell subset sorted from them (not recorded which). V gene TRBV7-2 combines with J gene TRBJ1-2; the D gene is possibly TRBD1 (5 bases). CDR3 sequence: CASTIPGGGSYGYTF. The CDR3 DNA follows: TGTGCCAGCACCATACCGGGGGGAGGGTCCTATGGCTACACCTTC.